A selection of T cell receptor beta chains follows, all from one sample in a study of blood T cell repertoires in COVID-19. The table came from immunoSEQ multiplex PCR; TCRdb's copy has only in-frame clones and leaves some out. Among around 230,000 clones listed, about 88% were seen once. Sequencing was done on a sample of PBMCs or T cells enriched from blood (not recorded which). These receptors all stem from a woman aged 25 to 45 who had recovered from COVID-19. CDR3s include the opening cysteine and the closing phenylalanine or tryptophan. Fields, in order: D gene, J gene, clone size, V gene, CDR3 DNA, CDR3 protein. The D gene is left open where the match is weak. The size entry is marked missing in some rows and otherwise reads once, few, many or a size class.

d_gene: TRBD2; j_gene: TRBJ2-2; abundance: -; v_gene: TRBV4-2; CDR3nt: TGTGCCAGCAGCCAAGTGGGACTAGCGGTCACCGGGGAGCTGTTTTTT; CDR3aa: CASSQVGLAVTGELFF
d_gene: -; j_gene: TRBJ1-2; abundance: -; v_gene: TRBV3-1/TRBV3-2; CDR3nt: TGTGCCAGCAGAAAGGGGGGGGCTGCCCTTTTTGGCTACACCTTC; CDR3aa: CASRKGGAALFGYTF
d_gene: TRBD1; j_gene: TRBJ1-2; abundance: -; v_gene: TRBV5-4; CDR3nt: TGTGCCAGCAGCCCCACGATGGGGGACAGGTATTCCTTC; CDR3aa: CASSPTMGDRYSF
d_gene: TRBD1; j_gene: TRBJ2-6; abundance: -; v_gene: TRBV11-3; CDR3nt: TGTGCCAGCAGCTTGGATGGGACAGGGGAGTCTGGGGCCAACGTCCTGACTTTC; CDR3aa: CASSLDGTGESGANVLTF
d_gene: -; j_gene: TRBJ1-5; abundance: -; v_gene: TRBV20-1; CDR3nt: TGCAGTGCTAGTCCGGGAAGCCGGAGCAATCAGCCCCAGCATTTT; CDR3aa: CSASPGSRSNQPQHF
d_gene: -; j_gene: TRBJ2-2; abundance: -; v_gene: TRBV7-2; CDR3nt: TGTGCCAGCAGCCCCCTACGCACCGGGGAGCTGTTTTTT; CDR3aa: CASSPLRTGELFF
d_gene: TRBD1; j_gene: TRBJ1-2; abundance: -; v_gene: TRBV3-1/TRBV3-2; CDR3nt: TGTGCCAGCAGCCAATGGGGACAGGGGTACTATGGCTACACCTTC; CDR3aa: CASSQWGQGYYGYTF
d_gene: -; j_gene: TRBJ2-3; abundance: -; v_gene: TRBV11-1; CDR3nt: TGTGCCAGCAGCTGGGGGGGACAAAGCACAGATACGCAGTATTTT; CDR3aa: CASSWGGQSTDTQYF
d_gene: -; j_gene: TRBJ1-3; abundance: -; v_gene: TRBV9; CDR3nt: TGTGCCAGCAGCGTAGCTGAAATCGGGTACTCTGGAAACACCATATATTTT; CDR3aa: CASSVAEIGYSGNTIYF
d_gene: -; j_gene: TRBJ1-6; abundance: -; v_gene: TRBV9; CDR3nt: TGTGCCAGCAGCGTAGCTTCAGGGAGGGGTTCACCCCTCCACTTT; CDR3aa: CASSVASGRGSPLHF
d_gene: -; j_gene: TRBJ2-5; abundance: -; v_gene: TRBV25-1; CDR3nt: TGTGCCAGCAGTGGGGCAGGGATCCAAGAGACCCAGTACTTC; CDR3aa: CASSGAGIQETQYF
d_gene: -; j_gene: TRBJ2-1; abundance: -; v_gene: TRBV6-2/TRBV6-3; CDR3nt: TGTGCCAGCAGTTATGGACCGACAGTTCAACGCACCGAGCAGTTCTTC; CDR3aa: CASSYGPTVQRTEQFF
d_gene: TRBD1; j_gene: TRBJ2-3; abundance: -; v_gene: TRBV24-1; CDR3nt: TGTGCCACCAGTTCAGGATGGCACGAGGGGACAGATACACAGTATTTT; CDR3aa: CATSSGWHEGTDTQYF
d_gene: TRBD2; j_gene: TRBJ2-5; abundance: -; v_gene: TRBV4-2; CDR3nt: TGTGCCAGCAGCCAAGAGCGGGGGGCGCAAGAGACCCAGTACTTC; CDR3aa: CASSQERGAQETQYF
d_gene: -; j_gene: TRBJ2-7; abundance: few; v_gene: TRBV11-2; CDR3nt: TGTGCCAGCAGCTTAAATGACATCTACGAGCAGTACTTC; CDR3aa: CASSLNDIYEQYF
d_gene: -; j_gene: TRBJ1-2; abundance: -; v_gene: TRBV10-3; CDR3nt: TGTGCCATCAGTGAGTATTCAGGGGATGAGTCTGGCTACACCTTC; CDR3aa: CAISEYSGDESGYTF
d_gene: TRBD2; j_gene: TRBJ2-1; abundance: many; v_gene: TRBV4-3; CDR3nt: TGCGCCAGCAGCCAAGATACGGGGGGGCCGGGCAATGAGCAGTTCTTC; CDR3aa: CASSQDTGGPGNEQFF
d_gene: TRBD1; j_gene: TRBJ1-6; abundance: few; v_gene: TRBV6-2/TRBV6-3; CDR3nt: TGTGCCAGCAGTACGACAGGGGGTTCACCCCTCCACTTT; CDR3aa: CASSTTGGSPLHF
d_gene: -; j_gene: TRBJ2-5; abundance: -; v_gene: TRBV7-8; CDR3nt: TGTGCCAGCACGCCCCCCCAGGGGTTCCAAGAGACCCAGTACTTC; CDR3aa: CASTPPQGFQETQYF
d_gene: TRBD1; j_gene: TRBJ2-6; abundance: -; v_gene: TRBV29-1; CDR3nt: TGCAGCGTTGGCCAGGGGGCGCGCGGGGCCAACGTCCTGACTTTC; CDR3aa: CSVGQGARGANVLTF
d_gene: -; j_gene: TRBJ1-1; abundance: once; v_gene: TRBV2; CDR3nt: TGTGCCAGCAGTGAACGGGCCCGGGGAACTGAAGCTTTCTTT; CDR3aa: CASSERARGTEAFF
d_gene: TRBD1; j_gene: TRBJ1-2; abundance: -; v_gene: TRBV5-4; CDR3nt: TGTGCCAGCAGACCGCAGGGGGCTAACTATGGCTACACCTTC; CDR3aa: CASRPQGANYGYTF
d_gene: TRBD1; j_gene: TRBJ1-5; abundance: -; v_gene: TRBV6-5; CDR3nt: TGTGCCAGCAGTCCCCAGACAGGGTCAGGTCAGCCCCAGCATTTT; CDR3aa: CASSPQTGSGQPQHF
d_gene: TRBD1; j_gene: TRBJ2-7; abundance: few; v_gene: TRBV6-5; CDR3nt: TGTGCCAGCACCGGGACAGGGCTAAACGAGCAGTACTTC; CDR3aa: CASTGTGLNEQYF
d_gene: -; j_gene: TRBJ1-6; abundance: once; v_gene: TRBV5-1; CDR3nt: TGCGCCAGCAGCTTGGCTACTCGTCTAGCCAATTCACCCCTCCACTTT; CDR3aa: CASSLATRLANSPLHF
d_gene: TRBD1; j_gene: TRBJ1-2; abundance: -; v_gene: TRBV6-2/TRBV6-3; CDR3nt: TGTGCCAGCAGTTACTTGGGGACAGGGACCGCCCGGGGCTACACCTTC; CDR3aa: CASSYLGTGTARGYTF
d_gene: -; j_gene: TRBJ1-1; abundance: -; v_gene: TRBV6-5; CDR3nt: TGTGCCAGCAGTAGGGGACAGAACACTGAAGCTTTCTTT; CDR3aa: CASSRGQNTEAFF
d_gene: -; j_gene: TRBJ2-7; abundance: -; v_gene: TRBV19; CDR3nt: TGTGCCAGTAGTACCACCGGGACAAGATACGAGCAGTACTTC; CDR3aa: CASSTTGTRYEQYF
d_gene: -; j_gene: TRBJ2-2; abundance: -; v_gene: TRBV9; CDR3nt: TGTGCCAGCAGCGTAGCCACCTCCGGCGGGGAGCTGTTTTTT; CDR3aa: CASSVATSGGELFF
d_gene: TRBD1; j_gene: TRBJ1-3; abundance: -; v_gene: TRBV7-2; CDR3nt: TGTGCCAGCAGTTCCCGAGGTGCTACAGGGGAGCGTCTAGGGAACACCATATATTTT; CDR3aa: CASSSRGATGERLGNTIYF
d_gene: -; j_gene: TRBJ1-1; abundance: -; v_gene: TRBV5-4; CDR3nt: TGTGCCAGCAGCTCAGGTCGGGGGGCAGCTGAAGCTTTCTTT; CDR3aa: CASSSGRGAAEAFF
d_gene: -; j_gene: TRBJ1-2; abundance: -; v_gene: TRBV20-1; CDR3nt: TGCAGTGCTAGTAGTACAGGGTACGGCTACACCTTC; CDR3aa: CSASSTGYGYTF
d_gene: -; j_gene: TRBJ1-6; abundance: -; v_gene: TRBV5-1; CDR3nt: TGCGCCAGCAGCTTGTCCCAGGGATATAATTCACCCCTCCACTTT; CDR3aa: CASSLSQGYNSPLHF
d_gene: TRBD1; j_gene: TRBJ1-2; abundance: -; v_gene: TRBV7-9; CDR3nt: TGTGCCAGCAGCTTAGGTGGCAGGGGGCCCGTTGGCTACACCTTC; CDR3aa: CASSLGGRGPVGYTF
d_gene: -; j_gene: TRBJ2-2; abundance: -; v_gene: TRBV7-2; CDR3nt: TGTGCCAGCAGCTTAGTAGTGGGCAACGCCGGGGAGCTGTTTTTT; CDR3aa: CASSLVVGNAGELFF
d_gene: TRBD1; j_gene: TRBJ2-1; abundance: -; v_gene: TRBV11-3; CDR3nt: TGTGCCAGCAGCACAGAACAGGGGAATGAGCAGTTCTTC; CDR3aa: CASSTEQGNEQFF
d_gene: TRBD2; j_gene: TRBJ2-7; abundance: -; v_gene: TRBV27; CDR3nt: TGTGCCAGCAGTTTATCTGGGGGGGTTCCCTACGAGCAGTACTTC; CDR3aa: CASSLSGGVPYEQYF
d_gene: TRBD1; j_gene: TRBJ1-3; abundance: -; v_gene: TRBV6-2/TRBV6-3; CDR3nt: TGTGCCAGCAGCGCCGACAGGGAGGCTGGAAACACCATATATTTT; CDR3aa: CASSADREAGNTIYF
d_gene: TRBD2; j_gene: TRBJ2-1; abundance: -; v_gene: TRBV6-2/TRBV6-3; CDR3nt: TGTGCCAGCAGTTATAGCGGGGGGGCTCAAGAGCAGTTCTTC; CDR3aa: CASSYSGGAQEQFF
d_gene: -; j_gene: TRBJ1-1; abundance: -; v_gene: TRBV4-3; CDR3nt: TGCGCCAGCAGCCAAGAGGAAGCGGGCTACACTGAAGCTTTCTTT; CDR3aa: CASSQEEAGYTEAFF
d_gene: -; j_gene: TRBJ2-7; abundance: -; v_gene: TRBV12-3/TRBV12-4; CDR3nt: TGTGCCAGCAGTTTTCAGGGGTACTACGAGCAGTACTTC; CDR3aa: CASSFQGYYEQYF
d_gene: -; j_gene: TRBJ1-1; abundance: -; v_gene: TRBV6-5; CDR3nt: TGTGCCAGCAGCGCTCAGGGGCGTCCTCCTGAAGCTTTCTTT; CDR3aa: CASSAQGRPPEAFF
d_gene: TRBD1; j_gene: TRBJ1-1; abundance: -; v_gene: TRBV10-3; CDR3nt: TGTGCCATCAGTGAGGGGGGACAGGGGGCTGAAGCTTTCTTT; CDR3aa: CAISEGGQGAEAFF
d_gene: -; j_gene: TRBJ2-7; abundance: -; v_gene: TRBV11-2; CDR3nt: TGTGCCAGCAGCTCCTCGGGAGGGGGCAATATGTACGAGCAGTACTTC; CDR3aa: CASSSSGGGNMYEQYF
d_gene: -; j_gene: TRBJ1-4; abundance: -; v_gene: TRBV9; CDR3nt: TGTGCCAGCAGCATGGGACACCTTAATGAAAAACTGTTTTTT; CDR3aa: CASSMGHLNEKLFF
d_gene: -; j_gene: TRBJ1-6; abundance: -; v_gene: TRBV6-1; CDR3nt: TGTGCCAGCAGTGTAGGGACACAGAGCTCCTATAATTCACCCCTCCACTTT; CDR3aa: CASSVGTQSSYNSPLHF
d_gene: TRBD2; j_gene: TRBJ2-3; abundance: -; v_gene: TRBV9; CDR3nt: TGTGCCAGCAGCCCCCGGGAGCGGGGGAGCACAGATACGCAGTATTTT; CDR3aa: CASSPRERGSTDTQYF
d_gene: TRBD1; j_gene: TRBJ1-2; abundance: -; v_gene: TRBV7-8; CDR3nt: TGTGCCAGCAGCTTAGCCAGGGGGATCCTAAGAGACTATGGCTACACCTTC; CDR3aa: CASSLARGILRDYGYTF
d_gene: TRBD1; j_gene: TRBJ2-1; abundance: few; v_gene: TRBV11-3; CDR3nt: TGTGCCAGCAGCTCTCCCGGGACAGGCTACAATGAGCAGTTCTTC; CDR3aa: CASSSPGTGYNEQFF
d_gene: TRBD1; j_gene: TRBJ1-1; abundance: few; v_gene: TRBV7-9; CDR3nt: TGTGCCAGCAGCCCGAGACAGGGGCCTACACCGAACACTGAAGCTTTCTTT; CDR3aa: CASSPRQGPTPNTEAFF